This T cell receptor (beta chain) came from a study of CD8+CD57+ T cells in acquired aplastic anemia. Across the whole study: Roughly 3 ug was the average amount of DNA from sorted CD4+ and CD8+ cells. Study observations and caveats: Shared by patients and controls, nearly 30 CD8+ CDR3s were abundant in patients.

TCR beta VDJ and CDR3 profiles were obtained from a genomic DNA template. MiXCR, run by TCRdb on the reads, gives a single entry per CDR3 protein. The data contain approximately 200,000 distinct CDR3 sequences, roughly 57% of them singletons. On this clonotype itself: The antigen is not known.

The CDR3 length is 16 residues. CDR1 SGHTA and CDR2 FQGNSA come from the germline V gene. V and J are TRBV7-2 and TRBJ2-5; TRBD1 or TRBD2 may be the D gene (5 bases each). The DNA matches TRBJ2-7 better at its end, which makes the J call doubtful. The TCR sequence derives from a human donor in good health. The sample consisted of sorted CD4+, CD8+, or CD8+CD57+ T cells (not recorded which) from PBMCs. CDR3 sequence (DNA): TGTGCCAGCAGCTTAAGGGGACGGAGAGCCTCCTACGAGCAGTACTTC. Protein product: CASSLRGRRASYEQYF.